The entry below gives a single TCR beta chain sequence along with its context. These data originate in a study of blood T cell repertoires in COVID-19. The germline V gene has CDR1 GTSNPN and CDR2 SVGIG (reference sequence). Unmatched junction bases numbered 7, after V lost 0 bases and J lost 6 bases. The CDR3 covers 15 residues. Sequencing used immunoSEQ multiplex PCR; TCRdb keeps in-frame clones, though not all of them. The data hold 300,000 or so clones, with around 90% observed a single time. This TCR came from a woman in her thirties with COVID-19, enrolled during active disease. The sequenced sample was peripheral blood. This sequence joins TRBV30 and TRBJ2-7; 11 bases match TRBD2. The CDR3 DNA follows: TGTGCCTGGAGTGTGAGACTAGCGGGGTTCGGCGAGCAGTACTTC. Its protein product is CAWSVRLAGFGEQYF.